This TCR beta chain was sequenced for a study of T cell repertoires in cytomegalovirus infection. Study information: HLA-C-restricted CMV epitopes, recently identified, and well-studied HLA-B-restricted ones were used by the study.

TCRdb recomputed calls from the reads with MiXCR, one row per CDR3 protein. The data hold hundreds of thousands of distinct CDR3 sequences, with around 35% observed a single time. The table lists this clonotype with many counts. The antigen is undetermined. J lost 7 bases, V lost 5 bases, and 15 bases had no gene match. This CDR3 has 18 residues. Germline loops: CDR1 SGHTA, CDR2 FQGNSA. This chain links TRBV7-2 with TRBJ2-7, with TRBD2 identical over 15 bases. The source was cultured PBMCs, collected from culture after CMV antigen stimulation. This sequence originates from a human donor in good health (CMV status not recorded). Some clones in this sample may be carry-over from other donors' samples. The CDR3 loop is CASSLRRTSGGAMGEQYF. The CDR3, as DNA: TGTGCCAGCAGCCTTAGGAGGACTAGCGGGGGGGCTATGGGTGAGCAGTACTTC. Combining the CDR3 with reference TRBV7-2 and TRBJ2-7 gives the whole variable domain GAGVSQSPSNKVTEKGKDVELRCDPISGHTALYWYRQSLGQGLEFLIYFQGNSAPDKSGLPSDRFSAERTGGSVSTLTIQRTQQEDSAVYLCASSLRRTSGGAMGEQYFGPGTRLTVT.